This TCR beta chain derives from a study of T cells in Graves' hyperthyroidism and ophthalmopathy. Study-wide points: Blood also showed most of the thyroid clonotypes that were expanded above 0.001. Stable hyperthyroidism was told apart from ophthalmopathy by a model built on 13 V-J features.

Researchers amplified the TCR beta CDR3 regions from RNA transcripts. RT-PCR in the first round (using the HTBI primer set) targeted the TCR CDR3. TCRdb itself ran the multiplex PCR reads through MiXCR, one entry per CDR3 protein. The sample lists a few hundred thousand distinct CDR3 sequences, 12% to 15% occurring once. On this clonotype itself: Its antigen is currently unknown.

With duration under 3 months, ophthalmopathy was active: Clinical Activity Score at least 3, NOSPECS at least 4. Cells are PBMCs isolated from about 10 ml of fresh blood. The V and J ends lost 0 bases and 5 bases respectively, with 11 bases between them. The CDR3 has 14 residues. Germline CDR1 LGHDT, CDR2 YNNKEL (reference sequence). V and J are TRBV3-1 and TRBJ2-7, with D perhaps TRBD2 (6 bases). The specimen sequenced was blood. The receptor's source is a woman aged 40 to 49 with Graves' ophthalmopathy. CDR3 in DNA: TGTGCCAGCAGCCAAGATCCCGGACTAAACGAGCAGTACTTC. This gives the protein CASSQDPGLNEQYF.